This T cell receptor beta chain was sequenced during a study of a mutant IDH1 vaccine in newly diagnosed glioma. For the study at large: Males made up approximately 60% and females about 40% of treated patients, whose mean age was roughly 40 years. Before enrollment, patients got radiotherapy alone, temozolomide alone, or mostly the combination.

V gave up 2 bases and J gave up 1 base, with 11 bases separating them. In germline, CDR1 is KGHSH, CDR2 LQKENI. The CDR3 is 15 residues long. Time point of the sample: week 47, end of study. Topical imiquimod was applied with each vaccine dose, which held 300 ug of mutant IDH1 20-mer peptide. Sequenced by immunoSEQ multiplex PCR; TCRdb stores in-frame clones only, minus some. The profile shows roughly 35,000 clones, 75% of them singletons. As for this clone: Antigen specificity is unknown.

Sequencing used PBMCs, obtained from a glioma patient whose treatment included an IDH1 peptide vaccine. The TCR was taken from a middle-aged man with glioma. V and J are TRBV18 and TRBJ1-1; D is unclear. The CDR3 protein is CASSPYSEQNTEAFF. The CDR3 nucleotides read TGTGCCAGCTCACCATACTCAGAGCAGAACACTGAAGCTTTCTTT.